The clone carrying this T cell receptor beta chain has a count of ten or more. The length of the CDR3 is 14 residues. Between the trimmed V and J ends, which lost 7 bases and 5 bases, there was a span of 17 bases. CDR1 and CDR2 from the germline V gene are MDHEN and SYDVKM. The data were obtained in a study of T cells in Graves' hyperthyroidism and ophthalmopathy. What was amplified from RNA transcripts were TCR beta CDR3 regions. Primed by the HTBI set, a first-round RT-PCR was run on the TCR CDR3. A single record per CDR3 protein comes from TCRdb applying MiXCR to the multiplex PCR reads. The sample has approximately 400,000 distinct CDR3 sequences; approximately 14% are singletons.

The sequencing sample was made of blood. The chain links TRBV28 to TRBJ1-1, with D possibly TRBD1 on 5 matching bases. The TCR was taken from a woman aged 18-29 years with Graves' hyperthyroidism that later progressed to Graves' ophthalmopathy. CDR3 in amino acids: CASKEAGLETEAFF. The DNA for the CDR3 is TGTGCCAGCAAGGAAGCAGGGCTAGAAACTGAAGCTTTCTTT.